This TCR beta chain comes out of a study of T cells after yellow fever vaccination. Findings and limits, study-wide: Reappearance after the booster was observed for most primary-vaccination clones (around 95% CD4, over 70% CD8).

As for this clonotype: Its antigen remains unidentified.

Making TCR cDNA involved 5'RACE template switching, which added UMIs and a universal primer site. TCRdb used MiXCR to reprocess the 5' RACE reads, holding one entry per CDR3 protein. The data contain 400,000 to 650,000 distinct CDR3 sequences, 20% to 25% of them seen just once; the ten biggest clones take up roughly a sixth. The TCR originated in a man aged 18 to 29 who received the YFV17D yellow fever vaccine. The sequencing here drew on PBMCs, taken less than 25 days after the first yellow fever vaccination.

The CDR3 is CASSPGVGRGDGETQYF. Here the CDR3 DNA reads TGTGCCAGCAGCCCCGGTGTGGGTCGTGGGGACGGGGAGACCCAGTACTTC. This chain joins TRBV7-8 and TRBJ2-5; D possibly uses TRBD1 or TRBD2 (5 bases each). This CDR3 region has 17 residues. Germline V lookup: CDR1 SGHVS, CDR2 FQNEAQ. V gave up 5 bases and J gave up 5 bases, with 24 bases separating them.